Below are 12 T cell receptor beta chains sequenced from a single sample in a study of technical replicates of blood from a few donors. Repertoires were generated with immunoSEQ multiplex PCR, while TCRdb's copy carries only in-frame clones and drops some. The sample comprises 85,000 to 100,000 clones, approximately 96% of which are singletons, and over 0.2% rests with the top ten. The source material was T cells isolated from PBMCs. All receptors derive from a human donor in good health.

This chain joins TRBV29-1 and TRBJ2-7; TRBD2 aligns across 9 bases. Germline-derived CDR1 and CDR2 are SQVTM and ANQGSEA. After removal of 8 bases from V and 2 bases from J, the junction contained 7 bases not matched to a gene. This CDR3 has 13 amino acids. CDR3 nucleotides: TGCAGCATTCGGACTAGCGCTCCCTACGAGCAGTACTTC. Protein: CSIRTSAPYEQYF.

The CDR3 nucleotides are TGCGCCAGCCAACTAGCGGGAGGCACCTACGAGCAGTACTTC. This sequence encodes CASQLAGGTYEQYF. The chain has TRBV5-1 and TRBJ2-7; 12 bases align to TRBD2. This CDR3 spans 14 amino acids. The ends lost 7 bases at V and 2 bases at J; junction bases unmatched: 4. In germline, CDR1 is SGHRS, CDR2 YFSETQ.

The chain employs TRBV19 and TRBJ2-1; D is unresolved. Trimming removed 6 bases at V and 8 bases at J, with 17 bases between. The germline gives CDR1 LNHDA, CDR2 SQIVND (reference sequence). This CDR3 contains 14 residues. The CDR3 bases are TGTGCCAGTAGCCACATCGACGTAGCCGATGAGCAGTTCTTC. This codes for CASSHIDVADEQFF.

The chain combines TRBV5-1 with TRBJ1-3; D ambiguous. Trimming stripped 4 bases from V and 1 base from J, with 12 bases between. This CDR3 comprises 15 residues. In germline, CDR1 is SGHRS, CDR2 YFSETQ. CDR3 in amino acids: CASSLDGVSGNTIYF. The CDR3 bases are TGCGCCAGCAGCCTGGACGGGGTGTCTGGAAACACCATATATTTT.

The rearrangement links TRBV6-6 to TRBJ2-7; weak D call: TRBD1 (5 bases). This CDR3 contains 15 residues. V lost 0 bases and J lost 0, with 9 bases in between. Per the germline V gene, CDR1 is MNHNY and CDR2 is SVGAGI (reference sequence). DNA for the CDR3: TGTGCCAGCAGTTACTCTGACAGCCGCTCCTACGAGCAGTACTTC. It translates to CASSYSDSRSYEQYF.

The chain links TRBV19 to TRBJ1-2; no clear D. The length of the CDR3 is 11 residues. V was pared by 6 bases and J by 4 bases, with 6 bases between. The germline gives CDR1 LNHDA, CDR2 SQIVND (reference sequence). CDR3 in amino acids: CASRDFYGYTF. Written as DNA, the CDR3 is TGTGCCAGTAGGGACTTCTATGGCTACACCTTC.

J is TRBJ1-2 and V is TRBV29-1; D is possibly TRBD1 (5 bases). The CDR3 is 13 residues long. Germline V gene data show CDR1 as SQVTM and CDR2 as ANQGSEA. The V end lost 4 bases, the J end lost 1 base, and 10 bases lay between the germline ends. The CDR3 reads CSVGQSFNYGYTF. For the CDR3, the DNA is TGCAGCGTTGGACAGTCCTTTAACTATGGCTACACCTTC. The full variable domain, with the rest looked up from reference TRBV29-1 and TRBJ1-2, is SAVISQKPSRDICQRGTSLTIQCQVDSQVTMMFWYRQQPGQSLTLIATANQGSEATYESGFVIDKFPISRPNLTFSTLTVSNMSPEDSSIYLCSVGQSFNYGYTFGSGTRLTVV.

The rearrangement joins TRBV6-5 to TRBJ1-5; D remains ambiguous. The CDR3 is made up of 12 amino acids. Trimming shortened V by 2 bases and J by 9 bases, and 8 bases separated the two germline ends. From germline, CDR1 is MNHEY and CDR2 SVGAGI. The CDR3 protein is CASSYQGGPQHF. In nucleotides, the CDR3 is TGTGCCAGCAGTTACCAAGGAGGGCCCCAGCATTTT.

The chain links TRBV4-1 to TRBJ2-2; TRBD1 matches at 9 bases. Trimming cost V 1 base and J 5 bases; bases outside gene matches: 14. CDR3 length: 19 amino acids. From germline, CDR1 is MGHRA and CDR2 YSYEKL. The CDR3 here is CASSQVGVGTGTSTGELFF. In nucleotides, the CDR3 is TGCGCCAGCAGCCAAGTGGGAGTAGGGACAGGGACATCTACCGGGGAGCTGTTTTTT.

This chain connects TRBV7-9 to TRBJ2-5; 9 bases are shared with TRBD1. The CDR3 runs to 14 residues. CDR1 and CDR2 (germline): SEHNR, FQNEAQ (reference sequence). Losses at the gene ends were 4 bases for V and 4 bases for J; bases not matched to a gene: 4. The CDR3 loop is CASSWGQGRETQYF. CDR3 coding DNA: TGTGCCAGCAGCTGGGGACAGGGAAGAGAGACCCAGTACTTC.

The J gene is TRBJ2-3, the V gene TRBV28, with D hard to call. V lost 4 bases and J 1 base, leaving 12 bases between the germline ends. The CDR3 covers 15 residues. Looked up from germline, CDR1 is MDHEN and CDR2 is SYDVKM. The CDR3 is CASSSAEKRTDTQYF. The CDR3 coding sequence is TGTGCCAGCAGTTCCGCCGAGAAGCGCACAGATACGCAGTATTTT.

J is TRBJ1-2 and V is TRBV6-5; no reliable D call. The CDR3 sequence is 14 residues long. Germline lookup yields CDR1 MNHEY and CDR2 SVGAGI. Trimming cost V 5 bases and J 4 bases, with 14 bases left between them. The CDR3 region has the DNA TGTGCCAGCAGTGTAAGCGCGTTAGGCTATGGCTACACCTTC. It specifies CASSVSALGYGYTF.